The 31 T cell receptor beta chains in this list originate from one sample, sequenced in a study of OX40 agonist ivuxolimab in advanced cancers. Produced via immunoSEQ multiplex PCR; TCRdb's table is partial and in-frame only. Counted here are tens of thousands of clones, more than 70% occurring once; the ten biggest clones make up 0.8% to 1.2%. Sequencing used CD4+ or CD8+ T cells sorted from blood, obtained in a trial of the OX40 agonist ivuxolimab. Source of these receptors: an adult with an advanced solid tumor such as melanoma, head and neck, liver or kidney cancer.

V usage is TRBV29-1 and J usage is TRBJ2-1; no clear D. Trimming removed 6 bases from V and 7 bases from J, with 10 bases in between. Germline CDR1 reads SQVTM; CDR2 reads ANQGSEA. This CDR3 comprises 11 residues. DNA of the CDR3: TGCAGCGTGGCGCGAGTGAATGAGCAGTTCTTC. This translates into CSVARVNEQFF.

This sequence joins TRBV5-1 and TRBJ2-5; 15 bases are a match to TRBD2. The ends lost 7 bases at V and 2 bases at J; junction bases unmatched: 0. This CDR3 comprises 14 residues. Looked up from germline, CDR1 is SGHRS and CDR2 is YFSETQ. CDR3 nucleotide sequence: TGCGCCAGCGGGACTAGCGGGGGGCAAGAGACCCAGTACTTC. Translating gives CASGTSGGQETQYF. Together with reference TRBV5-1 and TRBJ2-5, the CDR3 gives the full variable domain: KAGVTQTPRYLIKTRGQQVTLSCSPISGHRSVSWYQQTPGQGLQFLFEYFSETQRNKGNFPGRFSGRQFSNSRSEMNVSTLELGDSALYLCASGTSGGQETQYFGPGTRLLVL.

The rearrangement uses TRBV5-1 and TRBJ2-1; TRBD1 agrees at 9 bases. The CDR3 covers 13 residues. The germline gives CDR1 SGHRS, CDR2 YFSETQ. V shed 4 bases, J shed 9 bases, and the junction held 5 bases outside the gene matches. The CDR3 sequence: CASSIGQGSEQFF. The DNA of the CDR3 is TGCGCCAGCAGCATAGGACAGGGGTCTGAGCAGTTCTTC. The full variable domain, completed using reference TRBV5-1 and TRBJ2-1, is KAGVTQTPRYLIKTRGQQVTLSCSPISGHRSVSWYQQTPGQGLQFLFEYFSETQRNKGNFPGRFSGRQFSNSRSEMNVSTLELGDSALYLCASSIGQGSEQFFGPGTRLTVL.

The chain uses TRBV30 and TRBJ1-1, with D perhaps matching TRBD1 (6 bases). Germline loops: CDR1 GTSNPN, CDR2 SVGIG (reference sequence). The ends were cut back, 4 bases at V and 4 bases at J, with 10 bases in the middle. The CDR3 runs 12 residues. This CDR3 reads CAWKGGVTEAFF. DNA for the CDR3: TGTGCCTGGAAAGGGGGAGTCACTGAAGCTTTCTTT.

The chain is built from TRBV18 and TRBJ2-3; 13 bases are shared with TRBD2. The CDR3 spans 17 residues. Germline CDR1 reads KGHSH; CDR2 reads LQKENI. V gave up 3 bases and J gave up 2 bases; unmatched junction bases: 5. For the CDR3, the DNA is TGTGCCAGCTCACCCTGGACTAGCGGGGGTAACACAGATACGCAGTATTTT. Protein sequence: CASSPWTSGGNTDTQYF. Supplemented by reference TRBV18 and TRBJ2-3, the full variable domain reads NAGVMQNPRHLVRRRGQEARLRCSPMKGHSHVYWYRQLPEEGLKFMVYLQKENIIDESGMPKERFSAEFPKEGPSILRIQQVVRGDSAAYFCASSPWTSGGNTDTQYFGPGTRLTVL.

This rearrangement joins TRBV6-1 to TRBJ1-2, with 11 bases matching TRBD1. The V gene's germline CDR1 is MNHNS and CDR2 SASEGT. Losses at the gene ends were 5 bases for V and 4 bases for J; bases not matched to a gene: 6. This CDR3 is built from 15 residues. For the CDR3, the DNA is TGTGCCAGCAGTTCCCCCGGACAGGGGGCCTATGGCTACACCTTC. This encodes CASSSPGQGAYGYTF.

The genes are TRBV11-2 and TRBJ2-5; D possibly uses TRBD1 or TRBD2 (5 bases each). Germline V gene sequence: CDR1 SGHAT, CDR2 FQNNGV. The V end lost 5 bases, the J end lost 0 bases, and 16 bases lay between the germline ends. The CDR3 is 16 amino acids. The CDR3 nucleotides read TGTGCCAGCAGCCCACTTGGTGGGGGAAACCAAGAGACCCAGTACTTC. As protein: CASSPLGGGNQETQYF.

The rearrangement uses TRBV4-1 and TRBJ1-5, with TRBD1 as a possible D gene (6 bases). The germline gives CDR1 MGHRA, CDR2 YSYEKL. The V and J ends lost 0 bases and 3 bases respectively, with 18 bases between them. This CDR3 is 18 amino acids long. CDR3 DNA: TGCGCCAGCAGCCAAGATCGGGGGGCGCGGGAAATCAATCAGCCCCAGCATTTT. Translating it yields CASSQDRGAREINQPQHF.

The chain combines TRBV15 with TRBJ2-2; D perhaps matches TRBD2 (6 bases). V gave up 5 bases and J gave up 6 bases, with 13 bases separating them. This CDR3 spans 14 amino acids. From germline, CDR1 is LNHNV and CDR2 YYDKDF (reference sequence). The CDR3 DNA is TGTGCCACCAGCGGTCGACTAGGCGCCGGGGAGCTGTTTTTT. It encodes CATSGRLGAGELFF.

The V call is TRBV6-6, the J call TRBJ1-3; no firm D call. Germline values: CDR1 MNHNY, CDR2 SVGAGI (reference sequence). This CDR3 spans 13 amino acids. V lost 2 bases to trimming and J lost 5 bases, with 7 bases between them. CDR3 DNA: TGTGCCAGCAGTTACGGCAGCCGAAACACCATATATTTT. This codes for CASSYGSRNTIYF.

The gene calls are TRBV5-1 and TRBJ2-2, with a possible D match to TRBD1 (6 bases). The CDR3 is made up of 15 amino acids. Germline CDR1 and CDR2: SGHRS and YFSETQ. Trimming took off 0 bases at V and 2 bases at J, with 8 bases between the two ends. The CDR3 reads CASSLDRENTGELFF. For the CDR3, the DNA is TGCGCCAGCAGCTTGGACAGGGAAAACACCGGGGAGCTGTTTTTT. Complete variable domain (other parts from reference TRBV5-1 and TRBJ2-2): KAGVTQTPRYLIKTRGQQVTLSCSPISGHRSVSWYQQTPGQGLQFLFEYFSETQRNKGNFPGRFSGRQFSNSRSEMNVSTLELGDSALYLCASSLDRENTGELFFGEGSRLTVL.

The rearrangement links TRBV7-8 to TRBJ2-3, with D unresolved. The CDR3 sequence is 12 residues long. V lost 5 bases and J 2 bases, leaving 5 bases between the germline ends. Germline CDR1 reads SGHVS; CDR2 reads FQNEAQ. The CDR3 sequence is CASSPYTDTQYF. Here the CDR3 DNA reads TGTGCCAGCAGCCCCTACACAGATACGCAGTATTTT. Full variable domain (remainder filled in from reference TRBV7-8 and TRBJ2-3): GAGVSQSPRYKVAKRGQDVALRCDPISGHVSLFWYQQALGQGPEFLTYFQNEAQLDKSGLPSDRFFAERPEGSVSTLKIQRTQQEDSAVYLCASSPYTDTQYFGPGTRLTVL.

The rearrangement joins TRBV19 to TRBJ2-7, with D perhaps TRBD1 or TRBD2 (5 bases each). Trimming took 10 bases from V and 2 from J, leaving 18 bases between them. The CDR3 extends over 14 amino acids. Per germline, CDR1 LNHDA and CDR2 SQIVND (reference sequence). The CDR3 reads CATRPGRRAYEQYF. DNA for the CDR3: TGTGCCACCCGCCCGGGACGGAGAGCCTACGAGCAGTACTTC.

J is TRBJ1-5 and V is TRBV10-2; 9 bases fit TRBD1. Unmatched junction bases numbered 4, after V lost 3 bases and J lost 4 bases. Germline CDR1 reads WSHSY; CDR2 reads SAAADI. The CDR3 has 15 residues. CDR3 sequence (DNA): TGCGCCAGCAGTGAACCCGGGACAGGGAATCAGCCCCAGCATTTT. Amino acid sequence: CASSEPGTGNQPQHF.

This rearrangement joins TRBV4-2 to TRBJ2-7, with D hard to call. Deletions cut 0 bases from V and 4 bases from J, with 10 bases between. Germline-derived CDR1 and CDR2 are LGHNA and YNFKEQ. This CDR3 has 14 amino acids. CDR3: CASSQDLVGYEQYF. CDR3 nucleotides: TGTGCCAGCAGCCAAGATCTAGTAGGATACGAGCAGTACTTC.

J is TRBJ1-5 and V is TRBV30, with 8 positions matching TRBD1. V gave up 2 bases and J gave up 5 bases; unmatched junction bases: 2. From germline, CDR1 is GTSNPN and CDR2 SVGIG (reference sequence). This CDR3 contains 13 residues. For the CDR3, the DNA is TGTGCCTGGAGTCCAGGGGGCGATCAGCCCCAGCATTTT. This gives the protein CAWSPGGDQPQHF.

The chain combines TRBV14 with TRBJ1-3; weak D call: TRBD1 (6 bases). The germline V gene encodes CDR1 SGHDN and CDR2 FVKESK. The CDR3 runs 13 residues. The V end was cut by 6 bases, the J end by 2 bases, with 8 bases between. CDR3 residues: CASSYRAGNTIYF. The CDR3 bases are TGTGCCAGCAGTTACAGGGCTGGAAACACCATATATTTT.

J is TRBJ2-2 and V is TRBV5-6; tentatively, D is TRBD1 (6 bases). Trimming stripped 5 bases from V and 0 bases from J, with 11 bases between. The germline V gene has CDR1 SGHDT and CDR2 YYEEEE. The CDR3 has 15 amino acids. CDR3 sequence reads: CASRETGANTGELFF. CDR3 bases: TGTGCCAGCAGGGAGACAGGTGCGAACACCGGGGAGCTGTTTTTT. Together with reference TRBV5-6 and TRBJ2-2, the CDR3 gives the full variable domain: DAGVTQSPTHLIKTRGQQVTLRCSPKSGHDTVSWYQQALGQGPQFIFQYYEEEERQRGNFPDRFSGHQFPNYSSELNVNALLLGDSALYLCASRETGANTGELFFGEGSRLTVL.

The chain couples TRBV18 to TRBJ1-6; 8 nucleotides align to TRBD1. Trimming took 4 bases from V and 8 from J; bases not matched to a gene: 4. The CDR3 is 14 amino acids. The germline V gene has CDR1 KGHSH and CDR2 LQKENI. The CDR3 spells CASSRGQGYSPLHF. The DNA of the CDR3 is TGTGCCAGCTCACGCGGACAGGGTTATTCACCCCTCCACTTT.

The chain joins TRBV5-8 to TRBJ2-1, with 7 bases matching TRBD1. The CDR3 length is 15 residues. After removal of 1 base from V and 8 bases from J, the junction contained 9 bases not matched to a gene. CDR1 SGHTS and CDR2 YDEGEE come from the germline V gene. The CDR3 loop is CASSLRGQSIDEQFF. The CDR3 coding sequence is TGTGCCAGCAGCTTGAGGGGACAGTCGATCGATGAGCAGTTCTTC.

The chain carries TRBV7-2 and TRBJ1-1; D gene unclear. The CDR3 is 13 residues long. Germline CDR1 SGHTA, CDR2 FQGNSA. V lost 5 bases and J lost 3, with 10 bases in between. The CDR3 DNA is TGTGCCAGCAGCACTAACTCAGACACTGAAGCTTTCTTT. Protein product: CASSTNSDTEAFF.

The chain recombines TRBV6-5 with TRBJ1-2, with 8 bases that match TRBD1. V was clipped by 3 bases and J by 2 bases; unmatched bases: 5. Germline V gives CDR1 MNHEY, CDR2 SVGAGI. The CDR3 loop spans 15 amino acids. The CDR3 DNA is TGTGCCAGCAGTTATATGGACAGGGAAAACTATGGCTACACCTTC. The encoded protein is CASSYMDRENYGYTF.

The V and J genes are TRBV5-1 and TRBJ2-2; the match to TRBD2 covers 8 bases. CDR3 length equals 14 residues. The germline gives CDR1 SGHRS, CDR2 YFSETQ. With V trimmed by 5 bases and J by 3 bases, 3 bases remained unmatched. The CDR3 here is CASRGLADTGELFF. CDR3 bases: TGCGCCAGCAGAGGACTAGCAGACACCGGGGAGCTGTTTTTT.

This chain connects TRBV5-1 to TRBJ1-2; tentatively, D is TRBD1 (6 bases). V lost 4 bases and J 1 base, leaving 11 bases between the germline ends. The CDR3 loop spans 14 amino acids. Germline values: CDR1 SGHRS, CDR2 YFSETQ. The CDR3 spells CASSGTTDNYGYTF. In nucleotides, the CDR3 is TGCGCCAGCAGCGGGACAACAGATAACTATGGCTACACCTTC.

This CDR3 is CASSLVGKQFF. CDR3 nucleotide sequence: TGTGCCAGCAGCTTGGTAGGAAAGCAGTTCTTC. The gene calls are TRBV5-6 and TRBJ2-1, with D hard to call. The CDR3 has 11 amino acids. Trimming removed 0 bases from V and 11 bases from J, with 6 bases in between. The germline V gene has CDR1 SGHDT and CDR2 YYEEEE.

The chain employs TRBV7-2 and TRBJ1-2, with TRBD1 as a possible D gene (6 bases). This CDR3 has 14 residues. Germline-derived CDR1 and CDR2 are SGHTA and FQGNSA. Trimming left V 3 bases short and J 2 bases short, with 10 bases between. CDR3 DNA sequence: TGTGCCAGCAGCTTGTGGGGGGGCAACTATGGCTACACCTTC. Protein sequence: CASSLWGGNYGYTF.

The genes are TRBV1 and TRBJ2-7. TRBV1 is a listed pseudogene. This CDR3 has 22 amino acids. CDR3 sequence: CTSSQDMGLPRLCGGHSYEQYF. The CDR3, as DNA: TGCACCAGCAGCCAAGATATGGGACTTCCCCGTCTTTGTGGGGGGCACTCCTACGAGCAGTACTTC.

The DNA of the CDR3 is TGTGCCAGCAGCTTAGGCCTTGGAGATACGCAGTATTTT. Protein product: CASSLGLGDTQYF. The V call is TRBV7-7, the J call TRBJ2-3; D unclear. V was pared by 1 base and J by 5 bases, with 7 bases between. The germline CDR1 and CDR2 sequences are SSHAT and FNYEAQ (reference sequence). The CDR3 consists of 13 residues.

The chain couples TRBV7-2 to TRBJ1-5; D perhaps matches TRBD1 (6 bases). The CDR3 loop spans 13 amino acids. V lost 3 bases to trimming and J lost 7 bases, with 10 bases between them. Germline V CDR1 and CDR2: SGHTA, FQGNSA. CDR3 sequence reads: CASSFQGRQPQHF. The CDR3 coding sequence is TGTGCCAGCAGCTTTCAGGGGCGGCAGCCCCAGCATTTT.

This chain connects TRBV19 to TRBJ1-3, with TRBD1 matching 9 bases. This CDR3 has 16 residues. Germline CDR1 is LNHDA and CDR2 is SQIVND (reference sequence). V trimming: 6 bases; J trimming: 0 bases; junction bases outside the gene matches: 6. CDR3 DNA sequence: TGTGCCAGTAGGACCGGGGACAGGGACTCTGGAAACACCATATATTTT. Its translation: CASRTGDRDSGNTIYF.

The chain links TRBV30 to TRBJ2-6, with unresolved D. With 2 bases removed from V and 1 base from J, the gap between germline ends came to 3 bases. CDR3 length: 13 residues. CDR1 GTSNPN and CDR2 SVGIG come from the germline V gene (reference sequence). CDR3 protein: CAWSLSGANVLTF. As DNA, the CDR3 is TGTGCCTGGAGTTTATCTGGGGCCAACGTCCTGACTTTC.